One T cell receptor beta chain is described in this entry. Antigen specificity is unknown. A read error may account for a junction end that differs from germline. This sample was taken from a study of T-cell memory formation after mild COVID-19. Regarding the study as a whole: Whether second-wave clones peaking at day 37 were SARS-CoV-2 specific went unconfirmed.

Germline CDR1 reads SQVTM; CDR2 reads ANQGSEA. This CDR3 is built from 13 residues. One entry per CDR3 protein, called by TCRdb with MiXCR from the 5' RACE reads. Of about 68,000 distinct CDR3 sequences listed, approximately 15% are singletons. This sequence originates from an adult woman who had mild COVID-19 (a few samples of this study predate the infection). Cell type and time point are not known. Material for sequencing was PBMCs or a T cell subset sorted from them (not recorded which). The chain links TRBV29-1 to TRBJ2-1; maybe TRBD2 (6 bases). DNA for the CDR3: TGCATCGTTGGAGGGGCGCTGAACAATGAGCAGTTCTTC. This encodes CIVGGALNNEQFF.